The entry below gives a single TCR beta chain sequence along with its context. This entry is derived from a study of blood T cell repertoires in COVID-19. The germline V gene encodes CDR1 SQVTM and CDR2 ANQGSEA. Trimming pared 7 bases from V and 4 bases from J, leaving 16 bases between. This CDR3 has 13 amino acids. Only in-frame clones appear in the TCRdb table, and some are missing; sequencing was by immunoSEQ multiplex PCR. The sample consists of under 250,000 clones, 83% of them appearing once. The chain joins TRBV29-1 to TRBJ1-1; D not certain. The receptor comes from a woman aged 45-65 years who had been exposed to COVID-19. The sample consisted of PBMCs or T cells enriched from blood (not recorded which). CDR3 region: CSATTGWGTEAFF. The CDR3 nucleotides are TGCAGCGCAACTACGGGGTGGGGCACTGAAGCTTTCTTT.